This T cell receptor beta chain is from a study of shared clonotypes between healthy human individuals. This clone has just a few counts. Its antigen is unidentified. Per germline, CDR1 SNHLY and CDR2 FYNNEI. Deletions cut 4 bases from V and 5 bases from J, with 14 bases between. The CDR3 is 14 amino acids. Study outcomes and limitations: In contrast to clonotypes shared by all four donors, non-shared clonotypes had lower generation probabilities.

Per the original data handling: As immunoSEQ supplied junction-only sequences (without quality scores), filtering differed. Clones were read by immunoSEQ multiplex PCR, and TCRdb kept only the in-frame ones, dropping some. The V and J calls and the clone size are those of that table, but D and trimming were determined from the DNA. The repertoire consists of 850,000 to 1,200,000 clones, with approximately 72% occurring once and the leading ten covering around 1.5%. The chain joins TRBV2 to TRBJ1-1, with D unclear. The sample comprised memory CD4+ T cells sorted from blood. Subset of the sample: CD45RA-negative fraction. The sequence was collected from a man younger than 30 in good health. CDR3 in amino acids: CASSGYGSRTEAFF. The CDR3 DNA is TGTGCCAGCAGTGGATACGGTAGTCGGACTGAAGCTTTCTTT.